The 2 T cell receptor beta chains given below trace back to one sample, sequenced in a study of cytotoxic CD8 clonotypes in ibrutinib-treated CLL. Method: immunoSEQ multiplex PCR; TCRdb's copy keeps in-frame clones and lacks some. Of 250,000 to 350,000 clones detected, around 76% appear once; the ten largest clones hold around 5.3%. The sequencing used PBMCs, collected at disease progression, from a patient treated with ibrutinib. The receptors shown here come from a human donor with chronic lymphocytic leukemia.

The rearrangement links TRBV5-1 to TRBJ2-3, with D possibly matching TRBD2 (6 bases). V shed 2 bases and J shed 1 base, with 8 bases lying between them. In germline, CDR1 is SGHRS, CDR2 YFSETQ. The CDR3 contains 14 residues. CDR3: CASSLGGGTDTQYF. The CDR3 nucleotides read TGCGCCAGCAGCTTAGGAGGGGGCACAGATACGCAGTATTTT.

The chain combines TRBV27 with TRBJ2-7; D is unresolved. CDR1 is MNHEY and CDR2 is SMNVEV in the germline V gene (reference sequence). The CDR3 has 16 amino acids. V shed 3 bases and J shed 5 bases, with 20 bases lying between them. CDR3 in amino acids: CASSFILTGQRDEQYF. The CDR3 DNA reads TGTGCCAGCAGTTTTATCTTAACGGGCCAACGGGACGAGCAGTACTTC.